The entry below describes one T cell receptor (beta chain). The specificity of this receptor is unknown. Base quality data are lacking; no much larger clone is found one base away. This entry belongs to a study of OX40 agonist ivuxolimab in advanced cancers. General notes on the study: The costimulatory receptor OX40 (CD134) was targeted by ivuxolimab, a fully human IgG2 agonistic monoclonal antibody. Intravenous ivuxolimab was administered to patients every 2 weeks at six dose levels: 0.01, 0.1, 0.3, 1.5, 3 and 10 mg/kg. Of the roughly 51 patients in dose escalation, about 20 had hepatocellular carcinoma, approximately 15 had melanoma, 9 had renal cell carcinoma and 9 had head and neck cancer. The dose-escalation cohort was about 83% male with a mean age of about 65 years, ranging from roughly 20 to 80. Prior anti-PD-1, anti-PD-L1 or anti-CTLA-4 therapy was permitted, and checkpoint inhibitors had been received by more than 35% of dose-escalation patients. Three dose-escalation patients achieved partial responses, one with hepatocellular carcinoma and two with cutaneous melanoma. Peripheral TCRbeta sequencing was intended to test whether TCR sequence diversity was altered and clonal T-cell expansion was caused by ivuxolimab. The paper covers the monotherapy dose-escalation part of the phase I ivuxolimab trial, which included N of about 50 patients. Broader findings and caveats from the paper: At doses from 0.1 to 3.0 mg/kg, clonal expansion was seen in both CD4+ and CD8+ blood T cells between baseline and week 6. Low levels of normalized T-cell clonal expansion were also seen in some patients who did not respond. After ivuxolimab, expanded clones were on average more numerous among CD8+ T cells than among CD4+ T cells. Antigen specificity was not determined for the clonally expanded peripheral T cells. Partial responders in the 0.1-3.0 mg/kg groups had among the lowest normalized peripheral clonal expansion, especially among CD8+ T cells.

The junction shows trimming of 0 bases on V and 1 base on J, plus 10 bases between the germline ends. The germline V gene encodes CDR1 ENHRY and CDR2 SYGVKD. Measured from the cysteine to the phenylalanine, the CDR3 is 15 residues long. Kept here is only the CDR3 DNA, which spans 45 bases and is read in frame from base 1. The trial excluded patients who had a history of autoimmune disease or who were on systemic immunosuppression. Peripheral blood for TCR sequencing was collected from all dose cohorts at baseline, on cycle 4 day 1, and on cycle 7 day 1. The samples were drawn from a first-in-human, open-label, multicenter phase I dose-escalation trial of ivuxolimab. Adults with locally advanced or metastatic melanoma, renal cell carcinoma, hepatocellular carcinoma or head and neck squamous cell carcinoma were enrolled in the trial. Before TCR sequencing, CD4+ T cells and CD8+ T cells were sorted from peripheral blood as separate populations.

For sequencing of the TCRbeta CDR3 region, genomic DNA was extracted from the sorted cells. The immunoSEQ Assay was used for sequencing of TCRbeta CDR3 regions. Sourced from immuneACCESS, this table was stored by TCRdb with only in-frame sequences that have V and J called. A share of the clones is absent; for the studies checked, an unresolved V gene accounts for under half, and the remainder has no known explanation. The sample contains about 35,000 clones, about 92% of them found a single time. 30% to 40% of the sample is held by the ten biggest clonotypes. The receptor comes from an adult with an advanced solid tumor such as melanoma, head and neck, liver or kidney cancer. Recombination connected TRBV10-3 to TRBJ2-7; the best D guess is TRBD2, with 6 bases matching. The sequencing used CD4+ or CD8+ T cells sorted from blood, collected in a trial of the OX40 agonist ivuxolimab. The nucleotides read TGTGCCATCAGTGAGTCTTTAGCGGATTCCTACGAGCAGTACTTC. Its amino acids are CAISESLADSYEQYF.